A single sample gave rise to the 18 T cell receptor beta chains below, sequenced in a study of blood T cell repertoires in COVID-19. Sequencing used immunoSEQ multiplex PCR; TCRdb keeps in-frame clones, though not all of them. The table records over 20,000 clones, 91% of them present only once. The sequenced sample consisted of peripheral blood. Receptor source: a woman in her 70s with active COVID-19.

V is TRBV20-1 and J is TRBJ2-3; perhaps TRBD2 as D (6 bases). Germline V CDR1 and CDR2: DFQATT, SNEGSKA (reference sequence). V was cut by 6 bases and J by 8 bases, with 12 bases left in between. This CDR3 has 11 amino acids. The CDR3 spells CSARLVGTQYF. DNA for the CDR3: TGCAGTGCCCGACTAGTCGGTACGCAGTATTTT.

This chain uses TRBV28 with TRBJ2-7, with 12 bases aligning to TRBD2. The CDR3 consists of 16 residues. Germline lookup yields CDR1 MDHEN and CDR2 SYDVKM. Trimming took 2 bases from V and 5 from J; bases not matched to a gene: 7. This chain's CDR3 is CASSLIGLAGRNEQYF. CDR3 bases: TGTGCCAGCAGTTTAATTGGACTAGCGGGAAGAAACGAGCAGTACTTC. Complete variable domain (other parts from reference TRBV28 and TRBJ2-7): DVKVTQSSRYLVKRTGEKVFLECVQDMDHENMFWYRQDPGLGLRLIYFSYDVKMKEKGDIPEGYSVSREKKERFSLILESASTNQTSMYLCASSLIGLAGRNEQYFGPGTRLTVT.

The CDR3 spells CASSQDIQGANYGYTF. The DNA for the CDR3 is TGCGCCAGCAGCCAAGATATACAGGGGGCTAACTATGGCTACACCTTC. The rearrangement uses TRBV4-3 and TRBJ1-2, with 8 bases lining up with TRBD1. J gave up 0 bases and V 0 bases, and 3 bases lay outside the gene matches. The CDR3 length is 16 residues. Germline loops: CDR1 LGHNA, CDR2 YSLEER.

The V and J genes are TRBV3-1 (or the pseudogene TRBV3-2) and TRBJ1-1; D is undetermined. V lost 4 bases to trimming and J lost 6 bases, with 15 bases between them. Germline V lookup: CDR1 LGHDT, CDR2 YNNKEL (reference sequence). The CDR3 contains 14 residues. The CDR3 region is CASSPKGGFAEAFF. The CDR3 DNA sequence: TGTGCCAGCAGCCCAAAGGGCGGGTTCGCTGAAGCTTTCTTT.

In this sample, this clone turned up once. V and J are TRBV19 and TRBJ2-2; the match to TRBD1 covers 7 bases. The CDR3 has 14 residues. Germline values: CDR1 LNHDA, CDR2 SQIVND (reference sequence). J lost 6 bases, V lost 7 bases, and 8 bases had no gene match. Here the CDR3 DNA reads TGTGCCAGTATGGTGACAGGGAATTCCGGGGAGCTGTTTTTT. Amino acid sequence: CASMVTGNSGELFF.

The rearrangement uses TRBV19 and TRBJ2-1; 13 positions match TRBD2. Germline assignment: CDR1 LNHDA and CDR2 SQIVND (reference sequence). There are 18 residues in the CDR3. Trimming took 3 bases from V and 4 from J; bases not matched to a gene: 9. The CDR3 sequence: CASSIEGTSGTQYNEQFF. DNA of the CDR3: TGTGCCAGTAGTATCGAAGGGACTAGCGGGACTCAGTACAATGAGCAGTTCTTC.

This CDR3 is CASSQDRVPGNTIYF. CDR3 in DNA: TGCGCCAGCAGCCAAGACAGGGTCCCAGGAAACACCATATATTTT. The gene calls are TRBV4-3 and TRBJ1-3; D possibly corresponds to TRBD1 (5 bases). The germline V gene encodes CDR1 LGHNA and CDR2 YSLEER. The germline V and J ends were trimmed by 0 bases and 4 bases, with 10 bases remaining between them. This CDR3 has 15 residues.

This clone was counted once. The rearrangement joins TRBV10-1 to TRBJ1-1; unclear D gene. Germline CDR1 reads WNHNN; CDR2 reads SYGVQD (reference sequence). The CDR3 contains 13 residues. Trimming shortened V by 7 bases and J by 0 bases, and 9 bases separated the two germline ends. The CDR3: CASMRDLNTEAFF. In DNA form, the CDR3 reads TGCGCCAGCATGCGAGATTTGAACACTGAAGCTTTCTTT.

This clone was seen just once. This chain uses TRBV6-6 with TRBJ1-5; tentatively, D is TRBD1 (6 bases). The germline V gene has CDR1 MNHNY and CDR2 SVGAGI (reference sequence). This CDR3 has 14 residues. The ends were cut back, 5 bases at V and 5 bases at J, with 13 bases in the middle. This chain's CDR3 is CASSNQGMDQPQHF. DNA of the CDR3: TGTGCCAGCAGTAATCAGGGGATGGATCAGCCCCAGCATTTT.

V gene TRBV4-1 combines with J gene TRBJ1-2; 7 bases match TRBD1. Germline-derived CDR1 and CDR2 are MGHRA and YSYEKL. The CDR3 is 17 residues long. Trimming cost V 0 bases and J 3 bases; bases outside gene matches: 10. CDR3 bases: TGCGCCAGCAGCCAAGATCCGAACAGGGGTATGGACTATGGCTACACCTTC. Protein: CASSQDPNRGMDYGYTF.

The chain carries TRBV27 and TRBJ1-6; 7 positions agree with TRBD1. The CDR3 extends over 13 amino acids. With 4 bases clipped from V and 9 bases from J, the junction kept 3 bases outside the gene matches. Germline-derived CDR1 and CDR2 are MNHEY and SMNVEV (reference sequence). CDR3 DNA sequence: TGTGCCAGCAGTTGGGACAGAATTTCACCCCTCCACTTT. Translating it yields CASSWDRISPLHF.

The V call is TRBV5-8, the J call TRBJ2-1; 11 nucleotides line up with TRBD2. The CDR3 has 15 residues. Looked up from germline, CDR1 is SGHTS and CDR2 is YDEGEE. The J segment lost 6 bases and the V segment lost 5 bases, leaving 7 bases of the junction unmatched. Here the CDR3 DNA reads TGTGCCAGCAGTACGGGACTAGCGGACACCAATGAGCAGTTCTTC. Amino acids: CASSTGLADTNEQFF.

The chain employs TRBV7-2 and TRBJ1-1; no clear D. CDR1 and CDR2 from the germline V gene are SGHTA and FQGNSA. V was pared by 2 bases and J by 5 bases, with 9 bases between. The CDR3 is 13 amino acids. The CDR3 here is CASSLTVRTEAFF. The CDR3 DNA follows: TGTGCCAGCAGCTTAACAGTGAGAACTGAAGCTTTCTTT. Using reference TRBV7-2 and TRBJ1-1 for the parts outside the CDR3, the full variable domain is GAGVSQSPSNKVTEKGKDVELRCDPISGHTALYWYRQSLGQGLEFLIYFQGNSAPDKSGLPSDRFSAERTGGSVSTLTIQRTQQEDSAVYLCASSLTVRTEAFFGQGTRLTVV.

The chain carries TRBV6-5 and TRBJ2-7, with TRBD2 identical over 10 bases. J was trimmed by 2 bases and V by 4 bases; bases with no gene match: 5. Germline-derived CDR1 and CDR2 are MNHEY and SVGAGI. This CDR3 spans 15 amino acids. The CDR3 is CASSLSGRAPYEQYF. CDR3 bases: TGTGCCAGCAGTTTGAGCGGGAGGGCCCCCTACGAGCAGTACTTC.

The rearrangement joins TRBV20-1 to TRBJ2-2; 7 bases match TRBD2. The CDR3 is 13 amino acids. V trimming: 3 bases; J trimming: 13 bases; junction bases outside the gene matches: 11. Germline CDR1 DFQATT, CDR2 SNEGSKA (reference sequence). CDR3 bases: TGCAGTGCTAGTACTAGCGTAGGGGCGGCGCTGTTTTTT. Translation: CSASTSVGAALFF.

This sequence joins TRBV6-5 and TRBJ2-5, with a weak D call TRBD2 (5 bases). This CDR3 is built from 14 residues. Germline V gene data show CDR1 as MNHEY and CDR2 as SVGAGI. The V and J ends lost 8 bases and 5 bases respectively, with 18 bases between them. The CDR3 DNA is TGTGCCAGCTCCGGGATGATGGGCGGGGAGACCCAGTACTTC. It encodes CASSGMMGGETQYF.

V and J are TRBV2 and TRBJ2-1; D may be TRBD2 (5 bases). Deletions cut 11 bases from V and 5 bases from J, with 28 bases between. CDR3 length: 17 amino acids. The germline gives CDR1 SNHLY, CDR2 FYNNEI. This chain's CDR3 is CAGIPRTRVGKHNEQFF. DNA of the CDR3: TGTGCCGGAATTCCCAGGACGCGGGTTGGCAAGCACAATGAGCAGTTCTTC.

The chain carries TRBV18 and TRBJ1-1; 9 bases agree with TRBD1. V lost 6 bases and J lost 1; bases outside the gene matches: 6. The CDR3 contains 15 residues. Germline values: CDR1 KGHSH, CDR2 LQKENI. CDR3 amino acids: CASSQTDRGNTEAFF. The CDR3 bases are TGTGCCAGCTCGCAGACGGACAGGGGGAACACTGAAGCTTTCTTT.